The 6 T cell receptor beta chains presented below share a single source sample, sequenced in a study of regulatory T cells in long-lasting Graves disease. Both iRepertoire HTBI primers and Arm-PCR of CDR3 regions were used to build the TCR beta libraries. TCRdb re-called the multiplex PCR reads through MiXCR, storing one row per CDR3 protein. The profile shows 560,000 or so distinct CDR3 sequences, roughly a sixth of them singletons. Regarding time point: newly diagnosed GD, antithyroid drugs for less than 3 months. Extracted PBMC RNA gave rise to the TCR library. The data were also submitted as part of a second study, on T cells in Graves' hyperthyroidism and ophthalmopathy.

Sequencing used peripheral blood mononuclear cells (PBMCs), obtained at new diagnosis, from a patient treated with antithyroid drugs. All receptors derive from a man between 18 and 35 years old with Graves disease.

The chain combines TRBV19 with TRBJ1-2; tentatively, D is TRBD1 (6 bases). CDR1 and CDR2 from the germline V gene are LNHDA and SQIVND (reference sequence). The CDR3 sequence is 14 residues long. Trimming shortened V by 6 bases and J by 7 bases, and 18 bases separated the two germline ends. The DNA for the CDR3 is TGTGCCAGTAGCGGACTCGGGGGGGCGATTGGCTACACCTTC. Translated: CASSGLGGAIGYTF.

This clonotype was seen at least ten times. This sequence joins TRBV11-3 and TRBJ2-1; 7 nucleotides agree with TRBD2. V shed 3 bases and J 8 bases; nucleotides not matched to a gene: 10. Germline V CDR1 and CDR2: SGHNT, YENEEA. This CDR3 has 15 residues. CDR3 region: CASSFSTAGRDEQFF. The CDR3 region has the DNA TGTGCCAGCAGCTTCTCGACAGCGGGGCGGGATGAGCAGTTCTTC.

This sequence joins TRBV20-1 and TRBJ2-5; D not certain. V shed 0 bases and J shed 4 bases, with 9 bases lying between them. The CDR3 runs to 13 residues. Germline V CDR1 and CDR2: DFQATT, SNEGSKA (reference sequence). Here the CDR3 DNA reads TGCAGTGCTAGAGATAGCTTGGGAGAGACCCAGTACTTC. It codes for CSARDSLGETQYF.

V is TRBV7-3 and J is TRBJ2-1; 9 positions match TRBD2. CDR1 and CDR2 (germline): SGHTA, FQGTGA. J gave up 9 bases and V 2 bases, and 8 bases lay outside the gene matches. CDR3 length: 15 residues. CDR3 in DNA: TGTGCCAGCAGCTTAGCTAGCGGGACCTTATTTGAGCAGTTCTTC. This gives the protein CASSLASGTLFEQFF.

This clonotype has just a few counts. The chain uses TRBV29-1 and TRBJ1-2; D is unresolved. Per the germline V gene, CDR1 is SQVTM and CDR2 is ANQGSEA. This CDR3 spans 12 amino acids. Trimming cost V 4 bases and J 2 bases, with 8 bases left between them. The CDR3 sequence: CSVGEGNYGYTF. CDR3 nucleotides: TGCAGCGTTGGGGAGGGAAACTATGGCTACACCTTC.

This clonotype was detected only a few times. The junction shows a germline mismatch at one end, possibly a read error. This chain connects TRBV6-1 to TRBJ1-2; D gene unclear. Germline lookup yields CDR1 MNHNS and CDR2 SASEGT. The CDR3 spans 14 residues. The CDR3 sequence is CAGSEGGPNYGYTF. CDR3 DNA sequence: TGTGCCGGCAGTGAGGGCGGTCCTAACTATGGCTACACCTTC.